These 6 T cell receptor beta chains share one sample of origin, sequenced in a study of blood T cell repertoires in COVID-19 (dated by TCRdb to 2020 to 2021). The library was built by means of the immunoSEQ multiplex PCR assay. This immuneACCESS table, as held by TCRdb, lists in-frame sequences with V and J called but not all clones. Of the missing ones, under half trace to an unresolved V gene in checked studies; the others have no known cause. For this sample there are about 150,000 clones; about 85% appear just once. Together, the top ten hold 0.6% to 0.65% of the sample. Material for sequencing was peripheral blood. These receptors were obtained from a man aged 60-69 years with COVID-19, enrolled during active disease.

V is TRBV19 and J is TRBJ2-7; 9 positions match TRBD1. The J segment lost 2 bases and the V segment lost 6 bases, leaving 5 bases of the junction unmatched. The CDR3 has 14 residues. CDR1 LNHDA and CDR2 SQIVND come from the germline V gene (reference sequence). CDR3 protein: CASSTGGAAYEQYF. CDR3 coding DNA: TGTGCCAGTAGCACAGGGGGCGCCGCCTACGAGCAGTACTTC.

The gene calls are TRBV7-9 and TRBJ1-2, with 11 bases fitting TRBD1. Germline CDR1 SEHNR, CDR2 FQNEAQ (reference sequence). Trimming took 6 bases from V and 3 from J; bases not matched to a gene: 18. The CDR3 sequence is 19 residues long. CDR3 sequence reads: CASRETRTGGRFFDYGYTF. The CDR3 region has the DNA TGTGCCAGCAGGGAAACTAGGACAGGGGGCCGCTTTTTTGACTATGGCTACACCTTC.

The chain uses TRBV9 and TRBJ2-7, with TRBD1 as a possible D gene (5 bases). The V gene's germline CDR1 is SGDLS and CDR2 YYNGEE. This CDR3 is built from 15 residues. Trimming pared 0 bases from V and 2 bases from J, leaving 12 bases between. CDR3 nucleotide sequence: TGTGCCAGCAGCGTAGCCCTGGGGCCCACCTACGAGCAGTACTTC. It codes for CASSVALGPTYEQYF. Using reference TRBV9 and TRBJ2-7 for the parts outside the CDR3, the full variable domain is DSGVTQTPKHLITATGQRVTLRCSPRSGDLSVYWYQQSLDQGLQFLIQYYNGEERAKGNILERFSAQQFPDLHSELNLSSLELGDSALYFCASSVALGPTYEQYFGPGTRLTVT.

This sequence joins TRBV7-9 and TRBJ2-7, with 7 nucleotides matching TRBD1. This CDR3 region has 14 residues. V gave up 5 bases and J gave up 1 base; unmatched junction bases: 5. The germline V gene encodes CDR1 SEHNR and CDR2 FQNEAQ (reference sequence). CDR3 region: CASSHATGSYEQYF. The CDR3 nucleotides read TGTGCCAGCAGCCACGCGACAGGGTCCTACGAGCAGTACTTC.

This clone was observed once. This rearrangement joins TRBV12-3 or TRBV12-4 to TRBJ1-1; possibly TRBD1 for D (6 bases). CDR3 length: 12 residues. Trimming took 5 bases from V and 9 from J, leaving 13 bases between them. CDR3 nucleotides: TGTGCCAGCAGTCCGGGGGGGCAGAAAGCTTTCTTT. It specifies CASSPGGQKAFF.

J is TRBJ1-1 and V is TRBV4-1; TRBD1 aligns across 10 bases. Germline CDR1 reads MGHRA; CDR2 reads YSYEKL. CDR3 length: 17 residues. The V and J ends lost 0 bases and 4 bases, in that order; junction bases with no gene match: 8. This CDR3 is CASSQEGQGVAGTEAFF. The CDR3 DNA reads as TGCGCCAGCAGCCAAGAAGGACAGGGGGTCGCGGGCACTGAAGCTTTCTTT.